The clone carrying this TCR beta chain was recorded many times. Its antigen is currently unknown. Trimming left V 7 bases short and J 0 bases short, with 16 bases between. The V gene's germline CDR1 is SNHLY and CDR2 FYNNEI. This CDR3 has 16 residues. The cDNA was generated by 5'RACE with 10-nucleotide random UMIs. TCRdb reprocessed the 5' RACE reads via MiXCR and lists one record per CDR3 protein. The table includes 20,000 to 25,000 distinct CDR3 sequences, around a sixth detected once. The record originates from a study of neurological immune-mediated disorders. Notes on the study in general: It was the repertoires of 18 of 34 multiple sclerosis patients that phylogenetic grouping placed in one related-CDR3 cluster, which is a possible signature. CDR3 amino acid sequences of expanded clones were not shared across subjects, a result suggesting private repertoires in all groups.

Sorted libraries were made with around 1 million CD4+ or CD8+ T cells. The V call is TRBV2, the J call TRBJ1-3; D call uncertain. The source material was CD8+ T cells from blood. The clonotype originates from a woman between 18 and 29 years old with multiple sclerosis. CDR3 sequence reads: CASTFPDGSSGNTIYF. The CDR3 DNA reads TGTGCCAGCACCTTCCCGGACGGGAGCTCTGGAAACACCATATATTTT.